Shown below are 18 T cell receptor beta chains from a single sample sequenced in a study of cytomegalovirus exposure and HLA in healthy donors. The PCR ran on 60 Vbeta and 13 Jbeta primers. Clones were sequenced by immunoSEQ multiplex PCR, and TCRdb holds only the in-frame ones, with some missing. The sample comprises 120,000 or so clones, roughly four fifths of which are singletons, and around 1.2% rests with the top ten. Sequencing input: PBMCs. These TCRs come from a young woman in good health and CMV-seronegative.

The chain uses TRBV29-1 and TRBJ2-7; 9 nucleotides align to TRBD1. There are 13 residues in the CDR3. Trimming cost V 6 bases and J 2 bases; bases outside gene matches: 5. Per the germline V gene, CDR1 is SQVTM and CDR2 is ANQGSEA. This CDR3 is CSVTGGSPYEQYF. The CDR3 nucleotides are TGCAGCGTCACAGGGGGCAGCCCCTACGAGCAGTACTTC.

The chain combines TRBV18 with TRBJ1-2, with D tentatively TRBD1 (5 bases). The CDR3 has 13 amino acids. CDR1 is KGHSH and CDR2 is LQKENI in the germline V gene. Trimming cost V 6 bases and J 6 bases, with 14 bases left between them. The CDR3 coding sequence is TGTGCCAGCTCCGCGCGACAGAGCGATGGCTACACCTTC. Protein product: CASSARQSDGYTF. The complete variable domain, with remaining parts taken from reference TRBV18 and TRBJ1-2, reads NAGVMQNPRHLVRRRGQEARLRCSPMKGHSHVYWYRQLPEEGLKFMVYLQKENIIDESGMPKERFSAEFPKEGPSILRIQQVVRGDSAAYFCASSARQSDGYTFGSGTRLTVV.

Here the CDR3 reads CASSNSGTGLKLVYEQYF. The CDR3 DNA reads TGTGCCAGCAGTAATTCCGGGACAGGCCTGAAACTCGTCTACGAGCAGTACTTC. The chain combines TRBV2 with TRBJ2-7, with TRBD1 matching over 8 bases. Germline loops: CDR1 SNHLY, CDR2 FYNNEI. The V gene end was trimmed by 5 bases and the J gene end by 3 bases; junction bases not matched to a gene: 18. The CDR3 contains 18 residues.

The chain is built from TRBV29-1 and TRBJ2-6; D not certain. The CDR3 totals 13 residues. V was trimmed by 3 bases and J by 0 bases, leaving 3 bases between them. Germline assignment: CDR1 SQVTM and CDR2 ANQGSEA. CDR3 protein: CSVDSSGANVLTF. The CDR3 DNA is TGCAGCGTTGACTCCTCTGGGGCCAACGTCCTGACTTTC.

This clone was observed a handful of times. This chain links TRBV7-8 with TRBJ2-1; D is perhaps TRBD1 (5 bases). Trimming shortened V by 0 bases and J by 8 bases, and 14 bases separated the two germline ends. Germline V gene lookup returns CDR1 SGHVS and CDR2 FQNEAQ. There are 15 residues in the CDR3. CDR3 region: CASSLASLLGDEQFF. The CDR3 DNA follows: TGTGCCAGCAGCTTAGCGAGCCTCCTAGGGGATGAGCAGTTCTTC. Drawing the rest from reference TRBV7-8 and TRBJ2-1, the complete variable domain is GAGVSQSPRYKVAKRGQDVALRCDPISGHVSLFWYQQALGQGPEFLTYFQNEAQLDKSGLPSDRFFAERPEGSVSTLKIQRTQQEDSAVYLCASSLASLLGDEQFFGPGTRLTVL.

The CDR3 DNA sequence: TGTGCCAGCAGCAAAAGATGGACAGGAGGGGTCTATGGCTACACCTTC. The encoded protein is CASSKRWTGGVYGYTF. V gene TRBV21-1 combines with J gene TRBJ1-2; TRBD1, as called in the table, went unchecked against the DNA. TRBV21-1 is a pseudogene. CDR3 length: 16 amino acids.

This chain links TRBV5-1 with TRBJ2-5, with a tentative D call TRBD2 (7 bases). The CDR3 extends over 15 amino acids. V was trimmed by 1 base and J by 5 bases, leaving 15 bases between them. Germline V gives CDR1 SGHRS, CDR2 YFSETQ. The CDR3: CASSLRQEGGETQYF. CDR3 in DNA: TGCGCCAGCAGCTTGCGACAGGAGGGGGGGGAGACCCAGTACTTC.

The chain is built from TRBV6-1 and TRBJ1-1, with TRBD1 as a possible D gene (6 bases). The CDR3 runs to 13 residues. Looked up from germline, CDR1 is MNHNS and CDR2 is SASEGT. Deletions cut 6 bases from V and 8 bases from J, with 16 bases between. The CDR3 bases are TGTGCCAGCAGAGCCGGGACAAGACTCGAAGCTTTCTTT. Its translation is CASRAGTRLEAFF.

This clone occurred once. The chain carries TRBV4-3 and TRBJ2-3; 9 nucleotides match TRBD2. In germline, CDR1 is LGHNA, CDR2 YSLEER. The CDR3 is made up of 19 amino acids. J gave up 0 bases and V 0 bases, and 10 bases lay outside the gene matches. The CDR3 loop is CASSQDLAGIPPSTDTQYF. CDR3 coding DNA: TGCGCCAGCAGCCAAGATCTAGCGGGGATTCCTCCTAGCACAGATACGCAGTATTTT.

V and J are TRBV5-1 and TRBJ1-5; 8 bases map to TRBD1. Per germline, CDR1 SGHRS and CDR2 YFSETQ. The length of the CDR3 is 16 residues. After removal of 3 bases from V and 2 bases from J, the junction contained 7 bases not matched to a gene. The CDR3 loop reads CASSYFAGGGNQPQHF. CDR3 DNA sequence: TGCGCCAGCAGCTACTTTGCAGGGGGCGGCAATCAGCCCCAGCATTTT.

The CDR3, as DNA: TGTGCCAGCAGTACCCCTAGCGGGGGTAACTACGAGCAGTACTTC. Encoded protein: CASSTPSGGNYEQYF. This chain joins TRBV28 and TRBJ2-7; 10 nucleotides agree with TRBD2. The CDR3 is 15 amino acids. V shed 5 bases, J shed 3 bases, and the junction held 7 bases outside the gene matches. CDR1 is MDHEN, CDR2 SYDVKM, per germline.

The genes are TRBV30 and TRBJ1-2, with 7 nucleotides matching TRBD1. Germline CDR1 reads GTSNPN; CDR2 reads SVGIG (reference sequence). The V gene end was trimmed by 1 base and the J gene end by 8 bases; junction bases not matched to a gene: 16. The CDR3 spans 16 residues. The CDR3 is CAWSGTPLTGTNGYTF. CDR3 nucleotide sequence: TGTGCCTGGAGTGGGACCCCACTGACAGGGACGAACGGCTACACCTTC.

A note on this clone: The junction differs from germline at one of its ends, possibly a read error. The genes are TRBV7-2 and TRBJ2-5; possibly TRBD1 or TRBD2 for D (5 bases each). Germline V gives CDR1 SGHTA, CDR2 FQGNSA. The CDR3 runs 15 residues. CDR3 DNA: TGTGCCAGCAGATTAGAGGGGCGGTCCCAAGAGACCCAGTACTTC. This gives the protein CASRLEGRSQETQYF.

This chain links TRBV18 with TRBJ2-5; 8 bases are shared with TRBD1. V lost 2 bases to trimming and J lost 4 bases; unmatched junction nucleotides: 9. This CDR3 has 16 residues. Germline V gene lookup returns CDR1 KGHSH and CDR2 LQKENI. CDR3 residues: CASSPANQGARETQYF. CDR3 nucleotide sequence: TGTGCCAGCTCACCAGCTAATCAGGGGGCTAGAGAGACCCAGTACTTC. Full variable domain (missing parts from reference TRBV18 and TRBJ2-5): NAGVMQNPRHLVRRRGQEARLRCSPMKGHSHVYWYRQLPEEGLKFMVYLQKENIIDESGMPKERFSAEFPKEGPSILRIQQVVRGDSAAYFCASSPANQGARETQYFGPGTRLLVL.

The V gene is TRBV2, the J gene TRBJ2-1; 11 bases are shared with TRBD2. The CDR3 runs to 16 residues. The germline V gene encodes CDR1 SNHLY and CDR2 FYNNEI. V was pared by 6 bases and J by 6 bases, with 10 bases of the junction left unmatched. The CDR3 DNA reads as TGTGCCAGCAGCGATCCCACTAGCGGGGGTATCAATGAGCAGTTCTTC. Protein product: CASSDPTSGGINEQFF.

The J gene is TRBJ2-2, the V gene TRBV5-1, with D perhaps matching TRBD2 (5 bases). Between the trimmed V and J ends, which lost 2 bases and 4 bases, there was a span of 6 bases. There are 13 residues in the CDR3. Germline-derived CDR1 and CDR2 are SGHRS and YFSETQ. Here the CDR3 reads CASSFRGTGELFF. The CDR3 DNA sequence: TGCGCCAGCAGCTTTCGGGGCACCGGGGAGCTGTTTTTT.

V usage is TRBV6-4 and J usage is TRBJ2-5, with 10 bases lining up with TRBD2. Germline CDR1 is MRHNA and CDR2 is SNTAGT. The CDR3 spans 16 residues. The V and J ends lost 6 bases and 5 bases, in that order; junction bases with no gene match: 12. CDR3 sequence (DNA): TGTGCCAGCAGCCCAGGGAGCGGGGGGGCCGGGGAGACCCAGTACTTC. Residues: CASSPGSGGAGETQYF.

The rearrangement joins TRBV30 to TRBJ1-1; a possible D gene is TRBD1 (5 bases). CDR1 is GTSNPN and CDR2 is SVGIG in the germline V gene (reference sequence). The CDR3 is 19 amino acids. V lost 0 bases and J 1 base, leaving 24 bases between the germline ends. The CDR3 region is CAWSVYEGFLGLTNTEAFF. The CDR3 nucleotides are TGTGCCTGGAGTGTATATGAGGGTTTTCTGGGACTAACGAACACTGAAGCTTTCTTT.